The 17 T cell receptor beta chains listed next were all sequenced from one sample in a study of cytotoxic CD8 clonotypes in ibrutinib-treated CLL. Assay: immunoSEQ multiplex PCR; the TCRdb copy retains only in-frame clones and omits some. The sample lists 250,000 or so clones; around 70% were seen once. Sequenced here: PBMCs, sampled after 24 months of ibrutinib treatment. Receptor source: a human donor with chronic lymphocytic leukemia.

V usage is TRBV28 and J usage is TRBJ2-4; D is uncertain. The germline V gene encodes CDR1 MDHEN and CDR2 SYDVKM. Trimming removed 3 bases at V and 2 bases at J, with 8 bases between. The CDR3 length is 14 residues. CDR3 residues: CASSFPQTKNIQYF. The DNA of the CDR3 is TGTGCCAGCAGTTTCCCCCAGACCAAAAACATTCAGTACTTC.

The chain combines TRBV27 with TRBJ2-7; a possible D gene is TRBD1 (5 bases). The CDR3 totals 11 residues. Trimming removed 10 bases from V and 4 bases from J, with 11 bases in between. Germline values: CDR1 MNHEY, CDR2 SMNVEV (reference sequence). CDR3 in amino acids: CATMTAYEQYF. The CDR3 nucleotides read TGTGCCACCATGACAGCTTACGAGCAGTACTTC.

V gene TRBV2 combines with J gene TRBJ1-2; 10 nucleotides agree with TRBD1. Germline V gene data show CDR1 as SNHLY and CDR2 as FYNNEI. The CDR3 runs to 15 residues. V was pared by 6 bases and J by 4 bases, with 8 bases of the junction left unmatched. CDR3 sequence: CASSLDRGFTYGYTF. Here the CDR3 DNA reads TGTGCCAGCAGCCTGGACAGGGGGTTCACCTATGGCTACACCTTC.

This chain connects TRBV28 to TRBJ2-1, with D uncertain. CDR1 is MDHEN and CDR2 is SYDVKM in the germline V gene. Trimming removed 9 bases at V and 7 bases at J, with 7 bases between. This CDR3 has 10 residues. The CDR3 DNA sequence: TGTGCCAGTTTGGGAAATGAGCAGTTCTTC. It is translated as CASLGNEQFF.

The chain couples TRBV28 to TRBJ2-5; no firm D call. The CDR3 is 14 residues long. Germline CDR1 reads MDHEN; CDR2 reads SYDVKM. The V gene lost 2 bases and the J gene lost 5 bases, with 12 bases spanning the gap. The CDR3 bases are TGTGCCAGCAGTTTAGGTGGTCTCGTCGAGACCCAGTACTTC. Translation gives CASSLGGLVETQYF.

The chain carries TRBV19 and TRBJ2-7; TRBD1 is a possible D gene (6 bases). Germline values: CDR1 LNHDA, CDR2 SQIVND (reference sequence). Trimming took off 5 bases at V and 0 bases at J, with 14 bases between the two ends. This CDR3 spans 15 amino acids. The DNA for the CDR3 is TGTGCCAGTAGTTGGTCCGACAGGACCTCCTACGAGCAGTACTTC. It codes for CASSWSDRTSYEQYF. Variable domain in full (rest from reference TRBV19 and TRBJ2-7): DGGITQSPKYLFRKEGQNVTLSCEQNLNHDAMYWYRQDPGQGLRLIYYSQIVNDFQKGDIAEGYSVSREKKESFPLTVTSAQKNPTAFYLCASSWSDRTSYEQYFGPGTRLTVT.

The J gene is TRBJ1-1, the V gene TRBV15; D gene ambiguous. The length of the CDR3 is 15 residues. CDR1 is LNHNV and CDR2 is YYDKDF in the germline V gene (reference sequence). The V gene lost 1 base and the J gene lost 3 bases, with 12 bases spanning the gap. Here the CDR3 DNA reads TGTGCCACCAGCAGAGTTCTGGGGAGAGACACTGAAGCTTTCTTT. It is translated as CATSRVLGRDTEAFF.

V gene TRBV10-3 combines with J gene TRBJ1-2; tentative D call: TRBD1 (6 bases). V was shortened by 5 bases and J by 3 bases, with 7 bases between the two germline ends. Germline CDR1 reads ENHRY; CDR2 reads SYGVKD. The CDR3 runs to 12 residues. CDR3 nucleotide sequence: TGTGCCATCAGTAGACAGGACTATGGCTACACCTTC. It encodes CAISRQDYGYTF.

This clone showed up just once. The same CDR3 also results from other DNA sequences found in this sample. The V gene is TRBV28, the J gene TRBJ1-2; D is ambiguous. Trimming pared 5 bases from V and 8 bases from J, leaving 12 bases between. The CDR3 length is 12 residues. Germline CDR1 is MDHEN and CDR2 is SYDVKM. The CDR3: CASSPGPYGYTF. The CDR3 DNA is TGTGCCAGCAGTCCCGGGCCCTACGGCTACACCTTC.

The gene calls are TRBV29-1 and TRBJ2-7; D may correspond to TRBD1 or TRBD2 (5 bases each). Trimming took off 1 base at V and 6 bases at J, with 10 bases between the two ends. The CDR3 sequence is 12 residues long. Germline V lookup: CDR1 SQVTM, CDR2 ANQGSEA. CDR3 nucleotide sequence: TGCAGCGTTGAAGCCGGGACGGGCGAGCAGTACTTC. This sequence encodes CSVEAGTGEQYF.

The chain carries TRBV5-6 and TRBJ1-4, with 9 bases identical to TRBD1. CDR3 length equals 15 residues. V lost 4 bases, J lost 4 bases, and 5 bases stayed unmatched. Germline CDR1 is SGHDT and CDR2 is YYEEEE. CDR3 in DNA: TGTGCCAGCAGCATCTGGGACAGGGTTAATGAAAAACTGTTTTTT. Its translation: CASSIWDRVNEKLFF.

About this clone itself: A junction end diverges from the germline sequence, so it may reflect a read error. V usage is TRBV7-7 and J usage is TRBJ2-1; D is unclear. Germline V CDR1 and CDR2: SSHAT, FNYEAQ (reference sequence). The CDR3 contains 13 residues. CDR3: CASSSVRWTEKFF. CDR3 bases: TGTGCTAGCAGCTCCGTGAGGTGGACGGAGAAGTTCTTC.

The gene calls are TRBV11-3 and TRBJ2-1, with 8 bases aligning to TRBD2. V shed 0 bases and J 7 bases; nucleotides not matched to a gene: 8. CDR1 is SGHNT, CDR2 YENEEA, per germline. The CDR3 loop spans 16 amino acids. CDR3 protein: CASSLDGREAGNEQFF. In DNA, the CDR3 is TGTGCCAGCAGCTTAGATGGGCGGGAGGCAGGGAATGAGCAGTTCTTC.

This clone was counted between two and nine times. This rearrangement joins TRBV28 to TRBJ1-2; the D is unclear. There are 14 residues in the CDR3. Germline values: CDR1 MDHEN, CDR2 SYDVKM. V was trimmed by 5 bases and J by 6 bases, leaving 16 bases between them. CDR3 in DNA: TGTGCCAGCAGTCCCCCGGGCCAGGCCCATGGCTACACCTTC. Protein product: CASSPPGQAHGYTF.

This clone was recorded only once. The chain couples TRBV27 to TRBJ2-5, with D possibly matching TRBD2 (6 bases). Germline V CDR1 and CDR2: MNHEY, SMNVEV (reference sequence). The V end lost 0 bases, the J end lost 2 bases, and 10 bases lay between the germline ends. The CDR3 is 15 amino acids. As DNA, the CDR3 is TGTGCCAGCAGTTTATCAAGGAGGGGTCAAGAGACCCAGTACTTC. Protein: CASSLSRRGQETQYF.

V usage is TRBV30 and J usage is TRBJ2-1; possibly TRBD1 or TRBD2 for D (6 bases each). This CDR3 has 14 residues. Germline V gene data show CDR1 as GTSNPN and CDR2 as SVGIG (reference sequence). The germline V and J ends were trimmed by 0 bases and 5 bases, with 11 bases remaining between them. The CDR3 DNA reads TGTGCCTGGAGTGTAGGGGGGCCTAACAATGAGCAGTTCTTC. This codes for CAWSVGGPNNEQFF.

In its sample, this clone was seen a few times. The V call is TRBV28, the J call TRBJ2-7; TRBD2 is a possible D gene (6 bases). CDR1 and CDR2 from the germline V gene are MDHEN and SYDVKM. This CDR3 region has 15 residues. Trimming took off 5 bases at V and 1 base at J, with 15 bases between the two ends. CDR3 DNA sequence: TGTGCCAGCAGTGATAGACTAGACCTGTCCTACGAGCAGTACTTC. Its translation: CASSDRLDLSYEQYF.